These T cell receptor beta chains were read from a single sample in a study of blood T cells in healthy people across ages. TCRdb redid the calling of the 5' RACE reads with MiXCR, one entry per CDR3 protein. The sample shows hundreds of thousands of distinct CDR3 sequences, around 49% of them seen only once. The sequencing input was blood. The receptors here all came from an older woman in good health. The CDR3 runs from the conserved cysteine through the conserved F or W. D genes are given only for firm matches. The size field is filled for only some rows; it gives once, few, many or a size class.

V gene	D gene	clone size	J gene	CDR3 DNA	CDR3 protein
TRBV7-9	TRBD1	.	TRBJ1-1	TGTGCCAGCAGCGGGCGGACAGGGAGTATGTTAACTGAAGCTTTCTTT	CASSGRTGSMLTEAFF
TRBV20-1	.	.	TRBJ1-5	TGCAGTGCTAGCCGGGCCCCTTATCAGCCCCAGCATTTT	CSASRAPYQPQHF
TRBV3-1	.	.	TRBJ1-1	TGTGCCAGCAGCCAAGATCTCCCAGCTGTGAACACTGAAGCTTTCTTT	CASSQDLPAVNTEAFF
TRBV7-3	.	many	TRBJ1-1	TGTGCCAGCAGCTTAGGACAGAACACTGAAGCTTTCTTT	CASSLGQNTEAFF
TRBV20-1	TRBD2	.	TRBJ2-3	TGCAGTGCTAGGCATAGCGGGGGGGCAGGAGATACGCAGTATTTT	CSARHSGGAGDTQYF
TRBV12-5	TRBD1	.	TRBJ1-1	TGTGCTAGTGGTACGACAGGGGATCGGAACACTGAAGCTTTCTTT	CASGTTGDRNTEAFF
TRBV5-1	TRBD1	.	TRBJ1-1	TGCGCCAGCAGCAGACGGACAGGAAGTACCACTGAAGCTTTCTTT	CASSRRTGSTTEAFF
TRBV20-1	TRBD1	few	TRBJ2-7	TGCAGTGCCCCCGGACAGGGAGACGAGCAGTACTTC	CSAPGQGDEQYF
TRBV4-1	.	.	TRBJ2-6	TGCGCCAGCAGCCAAGATCTGGGGCCCTCTGGGGCCAACGTCCTGACTTTC	CASSQDLGPSGANVLTF
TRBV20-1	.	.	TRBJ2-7	TGCAGTGCTTCGCCAGAAGGCGAGCAGTACTTC	CSASPEGEQYF
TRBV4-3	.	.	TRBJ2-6	TGCGCCAGCAGCCAAGGACTAGTGGCTGCCTCTGGGGCCAACGTCCTGACTTTC	CASSQGLVAASGANVLTF
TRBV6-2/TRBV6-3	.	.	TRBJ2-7	TGTGCCAGCAGTCGCGGGACTGGCGTTGCCGAGCAGTACTTC	CASSRGTGVAEQYF
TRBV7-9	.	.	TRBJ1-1	TGTGCCAGCAGCCCAGGGCCGACGGGGGACACTGAAGCTTTCTTT	CASSPGPTGDTEAFF
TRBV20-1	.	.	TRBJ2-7	TGCAGTGCCCCAACGACATATGAAGGTTCCTACGAGCAGTACTTC	CSAPTTYEGSYEQYF
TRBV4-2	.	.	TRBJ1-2	TGTGCCAGCAGCCAAGACAGAAACTCCCGGCTAGGCTACACCTTC	CASSQDRNSRLGYTF
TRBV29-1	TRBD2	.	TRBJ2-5	TGCAGCGTTGAAGTGGAGGGATCGGGAGGGGAGACCCAGTACTTC	CSVEVEGSGGETQYF
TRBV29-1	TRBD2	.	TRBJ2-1	TGCAGCGTTCGGGCTAGCGGACGCAATGAGCAGTTCTTC	CSVRASGRNEQFF
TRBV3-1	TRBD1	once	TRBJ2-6	TGTGCCAGCAGCCTGTCCAGACAGGGGGCTCTATCTGGGGCCAACGTCCTGACTTTC	CASSLSRQGALSGANVLTF
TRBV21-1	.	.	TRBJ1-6	TGTGCCAGCCGGGGGGGAGGGGACTCACCCCTCCACTTT	CASRGGGDSPLHF
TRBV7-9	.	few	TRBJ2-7	TGTGCCAGCAGCTTAGTTGGACGGGGTACAGGCTACGAGCAGTACTTC	CASSLVGRGTGYEQYF